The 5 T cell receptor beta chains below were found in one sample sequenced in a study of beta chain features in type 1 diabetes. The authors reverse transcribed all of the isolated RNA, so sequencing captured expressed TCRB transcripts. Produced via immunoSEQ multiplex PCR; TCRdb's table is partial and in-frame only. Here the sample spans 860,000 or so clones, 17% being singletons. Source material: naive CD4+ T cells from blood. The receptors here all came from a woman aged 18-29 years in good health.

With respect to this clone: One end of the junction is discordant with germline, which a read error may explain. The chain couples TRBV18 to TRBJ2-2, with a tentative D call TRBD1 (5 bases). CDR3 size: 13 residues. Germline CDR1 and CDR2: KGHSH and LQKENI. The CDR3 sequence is CATSGYQGGELFF. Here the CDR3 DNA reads TGTGCCACCTCAGGGTACCAAGGCGGGGAGCTGTTTTTT.

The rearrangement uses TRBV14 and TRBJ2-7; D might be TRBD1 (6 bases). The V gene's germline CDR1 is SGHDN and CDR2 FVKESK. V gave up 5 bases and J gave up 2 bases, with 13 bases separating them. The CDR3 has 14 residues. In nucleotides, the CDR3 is TGTGCCAGCAGCATACAGGGTGCGCCCTACGAGCAGTACTTC. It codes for CASSIQGAPYEQYF.

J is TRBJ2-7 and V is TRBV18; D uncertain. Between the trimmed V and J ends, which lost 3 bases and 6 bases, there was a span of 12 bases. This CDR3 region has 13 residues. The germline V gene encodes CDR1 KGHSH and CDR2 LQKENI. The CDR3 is CASSPRSVGEQYF. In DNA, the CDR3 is TGTGCCAGCTCACCTAGGTCGGTTGGCGAGCAGTACTTC.

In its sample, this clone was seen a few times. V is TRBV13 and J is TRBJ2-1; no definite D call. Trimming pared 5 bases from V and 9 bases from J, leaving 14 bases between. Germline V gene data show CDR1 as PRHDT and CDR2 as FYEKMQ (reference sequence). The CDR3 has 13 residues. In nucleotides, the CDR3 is TGTGCCAGCAGCGCGCTGTCCAGCAGTGAGCAGTTCTTC. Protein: CASSALSSSEQFF.

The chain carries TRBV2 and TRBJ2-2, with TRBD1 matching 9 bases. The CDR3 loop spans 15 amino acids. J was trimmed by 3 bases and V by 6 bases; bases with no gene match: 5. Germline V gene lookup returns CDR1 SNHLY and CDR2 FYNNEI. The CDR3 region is CASSVQGADTGELFF. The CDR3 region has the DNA TGTGCCAGCAGCGTACAGGGGGCAGACACCGGGGAGCTGTTTTTT.